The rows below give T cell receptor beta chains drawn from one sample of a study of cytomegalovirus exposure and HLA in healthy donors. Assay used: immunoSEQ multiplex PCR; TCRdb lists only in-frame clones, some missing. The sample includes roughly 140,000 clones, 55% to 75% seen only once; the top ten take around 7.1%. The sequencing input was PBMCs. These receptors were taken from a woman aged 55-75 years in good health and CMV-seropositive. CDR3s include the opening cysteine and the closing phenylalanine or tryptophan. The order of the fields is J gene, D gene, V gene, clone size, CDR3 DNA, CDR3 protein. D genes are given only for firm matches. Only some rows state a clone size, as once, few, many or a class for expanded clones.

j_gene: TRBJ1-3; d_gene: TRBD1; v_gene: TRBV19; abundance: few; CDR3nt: TGTGCCAGTACAACAGGGGGCTCGGACACCATATATTTT; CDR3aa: CASTTGGSDTIYF
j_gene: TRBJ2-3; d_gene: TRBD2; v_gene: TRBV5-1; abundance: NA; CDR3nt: TGCGCCAGCAGCTTCTTACACTTGACTAGCGGGAAGGCAGATACGCAGTATTTT; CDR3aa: CASSFLHLTSGKADTQYF
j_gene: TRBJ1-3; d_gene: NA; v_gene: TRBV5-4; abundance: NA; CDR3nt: TGTGCCAGCAGCCCGGGGGGGATTGGAAACACCATATATTTT; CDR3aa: CASSPGGIGNTIYF
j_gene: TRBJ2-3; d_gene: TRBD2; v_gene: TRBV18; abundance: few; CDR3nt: TGTGCCAGCTCACCAAGGAGTAGCGGACTAGGGACAGATACGCAGTATTTT; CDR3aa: CASSPRSSGLGTDTQYF
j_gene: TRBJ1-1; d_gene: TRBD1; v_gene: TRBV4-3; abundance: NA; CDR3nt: TGCGCCAGCAGCCAAGAGACAGGGGTGAACACTGAAGCTTTCTTT; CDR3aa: CASSQETGVNTEAFF
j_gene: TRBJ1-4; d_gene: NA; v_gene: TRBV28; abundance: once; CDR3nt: TGTGCCAGCTTGTCCCCCAGGGAAGGAGAAAAACTGTTTTTT; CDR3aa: CASLSPREGEKLFF
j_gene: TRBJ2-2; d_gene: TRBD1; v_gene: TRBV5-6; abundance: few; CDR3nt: TGTGCCAGCAGCATCGGGGACAGGGTAGCCGGGGAGCTGTTTTTT; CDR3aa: CASSIGDRVAGELFF
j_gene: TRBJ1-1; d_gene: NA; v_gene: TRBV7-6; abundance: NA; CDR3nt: TGTGCCAGCAGCGCCTCTGGGGGGGACACTGAAGCTTTCTTT; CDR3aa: CASSASGGDTEAFF
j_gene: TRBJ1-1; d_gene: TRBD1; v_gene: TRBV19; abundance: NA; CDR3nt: TGTGCCAGTACCCCATCCTTGGGGACAGGGGAGAACACTGAAGCTTTCTTT; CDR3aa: CASTPSLGTGENTEAFF
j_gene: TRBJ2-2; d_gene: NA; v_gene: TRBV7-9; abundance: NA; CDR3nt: TGTGCCAGCAGCTTGGGCCTGAACACCGGGGAGCTGTTTTTT; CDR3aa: CASSLGLNTGELFF
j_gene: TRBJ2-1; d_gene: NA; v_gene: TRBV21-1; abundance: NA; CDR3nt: TGTGCCAGCAGCAAATACGCGACAACCTACACCTACAATGAGCAGTTCTTC; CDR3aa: CASSKYATTYTYNEQFF
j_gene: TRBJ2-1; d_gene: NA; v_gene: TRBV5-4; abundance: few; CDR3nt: TGTGCCAGCAGCTTGCTCGGGGATGAGCAGTTCTTC; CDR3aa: CASSLLGDEQFF
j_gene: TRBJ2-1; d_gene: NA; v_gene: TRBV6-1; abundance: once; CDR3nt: TGTGCCAGCAGTGACCCCTTCGCAGGTCGGCCAAAGCAGTTCTTC; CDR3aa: CASSDPFAGRPKQFF
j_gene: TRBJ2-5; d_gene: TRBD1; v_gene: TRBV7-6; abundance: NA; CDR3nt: TGTGCCAGCAGCTTCCAACAGGGGGCAGGAGAGACCCAGTACTTC; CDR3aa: CASSFQQGAGETQYF
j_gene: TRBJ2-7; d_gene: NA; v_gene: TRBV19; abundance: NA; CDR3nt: TGTGCCAGTAGACAAAGGGGACAAGAGACCTACGAGCAGTACTTC; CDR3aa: CASRQRGQETYEQYF
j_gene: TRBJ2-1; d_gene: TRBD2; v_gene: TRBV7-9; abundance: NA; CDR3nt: TGTGCCGGCGAGCGGGAGGGGTCCTACAATGAGCAGTTCTTC; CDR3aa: CAGEREGSYNEQFF
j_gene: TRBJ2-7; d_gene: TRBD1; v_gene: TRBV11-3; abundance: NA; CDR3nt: TGTGCCAGCAGCTTAATAGACAGGGGAAGCTCCTACGAGCAGTACTTC; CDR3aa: CASSLIDRGSSYEQYF
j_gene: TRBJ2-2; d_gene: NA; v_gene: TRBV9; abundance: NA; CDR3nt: TGTGCCAGCAGCGACCCTAGGACAGTGTCGAACACCGGGGAGCTGTTTTTT; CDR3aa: CASSDPRTVSNTGELFF
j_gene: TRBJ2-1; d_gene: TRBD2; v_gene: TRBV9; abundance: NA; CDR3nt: TGTGCCAGCAGCGTAGGTGGGGCGGGAGGTCAAAACAATGAGCAGTTCTTC; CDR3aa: CASSVGGAGGQNNEQFF
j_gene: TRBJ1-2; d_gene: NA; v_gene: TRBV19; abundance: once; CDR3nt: TGTGCCAGTACACGAGACAGGATTACCTATGGCTACACCTTC; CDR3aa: CASTRDRITYGYTF
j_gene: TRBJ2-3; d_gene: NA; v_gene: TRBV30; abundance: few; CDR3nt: TGTGCCTGGAGCGGTGTTACAGATACGCAGTATTTT; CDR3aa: CAWSGVTDTQYF
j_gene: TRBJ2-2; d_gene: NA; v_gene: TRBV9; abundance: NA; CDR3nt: TGTGCCAGCAGCGTAGGAGAGGGAACCGGGGAGCTGTTTTTT; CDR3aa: CASSVGEGTGELFF